This TCR beta chain came from a study of CD8 T cells in Susac syndrome. V was clipped by 1 base and J by 5 bases; unmatched bases: 2. The length of the CDR3 is 14 residues. Germline loops: CDR1 SEHNR, CDR2 FQNEAQ (reference sequence). High-throughput TCR beta sequencing covered peripheral CD8+ and CD4+ T cells. Negative isolation yielded the CD8+ and CD4+ T cells, while FACS enriched the TEMRA cells. RNA amounts of about 0.5 to 1 ug underwent reverse transcription with random hexamers. A multiplex approach, immunoSEQ multiplex PCR, amplified TCR beta CDR3 across 54 Vbeta and 13 Jbeta. TCRdb reanalysed the immunoSEQ multiplex PCR reads using MiXCR and keeps one entry per CDR3 protein. The data show about 120,000 distinct CDR3 sequences, 80% to 95% seen once.

The TCR was taken from a human donor in good health. Sequencing was performed on CD8+ T cells from PBMCs. This chain connects TRBV7-9 to TRBJ1-5; 7 bases fit TRBD1. CDR3 in DNA: TGTGCCAGCAGCTTAGGACAGGGCCATCAGCCCCAGCATTTT. Protein product: CASSLGQGHQPQHF.